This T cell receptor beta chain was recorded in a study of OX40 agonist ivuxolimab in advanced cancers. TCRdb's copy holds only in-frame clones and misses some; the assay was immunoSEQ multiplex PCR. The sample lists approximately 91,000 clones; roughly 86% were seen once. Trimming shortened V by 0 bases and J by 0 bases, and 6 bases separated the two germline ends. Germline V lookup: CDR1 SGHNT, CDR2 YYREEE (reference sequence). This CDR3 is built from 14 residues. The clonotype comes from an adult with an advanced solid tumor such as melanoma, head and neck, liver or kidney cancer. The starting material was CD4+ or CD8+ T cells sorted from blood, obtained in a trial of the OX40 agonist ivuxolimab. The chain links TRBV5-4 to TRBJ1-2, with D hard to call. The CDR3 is CASSLDGANYGYTF. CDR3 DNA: TGTGCCAGCAGCTTGGATGGAGCTAACTATGGCTACACCTTC.